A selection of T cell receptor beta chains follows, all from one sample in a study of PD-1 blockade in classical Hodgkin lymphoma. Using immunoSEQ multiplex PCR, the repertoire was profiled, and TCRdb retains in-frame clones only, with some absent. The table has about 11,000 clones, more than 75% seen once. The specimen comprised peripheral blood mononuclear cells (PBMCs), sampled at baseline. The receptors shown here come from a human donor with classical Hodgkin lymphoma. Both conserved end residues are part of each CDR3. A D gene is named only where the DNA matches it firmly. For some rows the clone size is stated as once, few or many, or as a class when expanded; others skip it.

cdr3_nt: TGTGCCAGCCCTACCGGGACCGACTACAATGAGCAGTTCTTC
cdr3_aa: CASPTGTDYNEQFF
v_call: TRBV6-5
clone_size: .
d_call: .
j_call: TRBJ2-1

cdr3_nt: TGTGCCAGCAGTAACTACAATGAGCAGTTCTTC
cdr3_aa: CASSNYNEQFF
v_call: TRBV2
clone_size: .
d_call: .
j_call: TRBJ2-1

cdr3_nt: TGTGCCAGCACCGTGGGCAGCCCTCTCCAGTACTTC
cdr3_aa: CASTVGSPLQYF
v_call: TRBV11-2
clone_size: .
d_call: .
j_call: TRBJ2-7

cdr3_nt: TGTGCCATAGACTCGGGACCGAACTCTGGAAACACCATATATTTT
cdr3_aa: CAIDSGPNSGNTIYF
v_call: TRBV19
clone_size: .
d_call: .
j_call: TRBJ1-3

cdr3_nt: TGTGCCAGCAGCCTCGGACTAGCCAACAATGAGCAGTTCTTC
cdr3_aa: CASSLGLANNEQFF
v_call: TRBV7-7
clone_size: .
d_call: TRBD2
j_call: TRBJ2-1

cdr3_nt: TGTGCCAGCAGTAAAGCCCGGGGGGGTGGGGAGACCCAGTACTTC
cdr3_aa: CASSKARGGGETQYF
v_call: TRBV21-1
clone_size: .
d_call: .
j_call: TRBJ2-5

cdr3_nt: TGCGCCAGCAGCCAGCGACGGGAGAACACTGAAGCTTTCTTT
cdr3_aa: CASSQRRENTEAFF
v_call: TRBV4-1
clone_size: .
d_call: .
j_call: TRBJ1-1

cdr3_nt: TGTGCCAGCAGTGATGGAGACCCCCGGACCCTTAACTATGGCTACACCTTC
cdr3_aa: CASSDGDPRTLNYGYTF
v_call: TRBV2
clone_size: .
d_call: .
j_call: TRBJ1-2

cdr3_nt: TGTGCCAGCAGCTTACCGGGACATCTTAACTATGGCTACACCTTC
cdr3_aa: CASSLPGHLNYGYTF
v_call: TRBV7-9
clone_size: once
d_call: .
j_call: TRBJ1-2

cdr3_nt: TGTGCCAGCAGTTTACAGGGGCTTCAGCCCCAGCATTTT
cdr3_aa: CASSLQGLQPQHF
v_call: TRBV27
clone_size: .
d_call: .
j_call: TRBJ1-5

cdr3_nt: TGTGCCAGCAGCTTACTTGCAGGCCACGAGCAGTACTTC
cdr3_aa: CASSLLAGHEQYF
v_call: TRBV5-4
clone_size: .
d_call: .
j_call: TRBJ2-7

cdr3_nt: TGTGCCAGCTCCCCGGGGGGACAGGCCCCTGGCGAGCAGTACTTC
cdr3_aa: CASSPGGQAPGEQYF
v_call: TRBV18
clone_size: .
d_call: .
j_call: TRBJ2-7

cdr3_nt: TGTGCCAGCAGCCCCCGTACCCTGGGCCATGAGCAGTTCTTC
cdr3_aa: CASSPRTLGHEQFF
v_call: TRBV7-8
clone_size: .
d_call: .
j_call: TRBJ2-1

cdr3_nt: TGCGCCAGCAGCTTGGGGACAGGGCAAAATGAAAAACTGTTTTTT
cdr3_aa: CASSLGTGQNEKLFF
v_call: TRBV5-1
clone_size: .
d_call: TRBD1
j_call: TRBJ1-4

cdr3_nt: TGTGCCAGCAGCTTAGAGGCGACTAGCGGGAACAATGAGCAGTTCTTC
cdr3_aa: CASSLEATSGNNEQFF
v_call: TRBV7-8
clone_size: .
d_call: TRBD2
j_call: TRBJ2-1

cdr3_nt: TGTGCCCAAGACAAGGGGGCGGGGTGGCGCGAGCAGTACTTC
cdr3_aa: CAQDKGAGWREQYF
v_call: TRBV30
clone_size: few
d_call: .
j_call: TRBJ2-7

cdr3_nt: TGTGCCAGCAGTTATCGGACTAGCGGGAGTGGGGAGCAGTTCTTC
cdr3_aa: CASSYRTSGSGEQFF
v_call: TRBV6-5
clone_size: .
d_call: TRBD2
j_call: TRBJ2-1

cdr3_nt: TGTGCCAGCATCCGGCGGGCGAACACCGGGGAGCTGTTTTTT
cdr3_aa: CASIRRANTGELFF
v_call: TRBV28
clone_size: .
d_call: .
j_call: TRBJ2-2

cdr3_nt: TGTGCCAGCAGCGTAGAGGGACTAGCGGTATCCTACAATGAGCAGTTCTTC
cdr3_aa: CASSVEGLAVSYNEQFF
v_call: TRBV9
clone_size: .
d_call: TRBD2
j_call: TRBJ2-1

cdr3_nt: TGTGCCTGGGGCGGACAGGGCTGGGCTCAGCCCCAGCATTTT
cdr3_aa: CAWGGQGWAQPQHF
v_call: TRBV30
clone_size: .
d_call: TRBD1
j_call: TRBJ1-5

cdr3_nt: TGTGCCAGCAGCTTAGGACGCAACCAAGAGACCCAGTACTTC
cdr3_aa: CASSLGRNQETQYF
v_call: TRBV11-3
clone_size: .
d_call: .
j_call: TRBJ2-5

cdr3_nt: TGTGCCAGCAGTTTTCAGCATGCTGACTACGAGCAGTACTTC
cdr3_aa: CASSFQHADYEQYF
v_call: TRBV28
clone_size: .
d_call: .
j_call: TRBJ2-7

cdr3_nt: TGCGCCAGCAGCCAAGGTCCAGGGGTGTACGAGCAGTACTTC
cdr3_aa: CASSQGPGVYEQYF
v_call: TRBV4-1
clone_size: .
d_call: .
j_call: TRBJ2-7

cdr3_nt: TGTGCCAGCAGTTTAGGGCCCCACATGGGGGAGCAGTACTTC
cdr3_aa: CASSLGPHMGEQYF
v_call: TRBV27
clone_size: .
d_call: .
j_call: TRBJ2-7

cdr3_nt: TGTGCCAGTACCAGGGGCGGCACCGGGGAGCTGTTTTTT
cdr3_aa: CASTRGGTGELFF
v_call: TRBV19
clone_size: .
d_call: .
j_call: TRBJ2-2

cdr3_nt: TGTGCCAGTAGTATAGGGTTGGGACAGAGTGAAGCTTTCTTT
cdr3_aa: CASSIGLGQSEAFF
v_call: TRBV19
clone_size: .
d_call: TRBD1
j_call: TRBJ1-1

cdr3_nt: TGTGCCAGCACCCTACGTTCTCAGGGGACTGGACGGTCGAATGAGCAGTTCTTC
cdr3_aa: CASTLRSQGTGRSNEQFF
v_call: TRBV27
clone_size: .
d_call: .
j_call: TRBJ2-1

cdr3_nt: TGTGCCAGCCGCAGACAGGGGGCCTACGAGCAGTACTTC
cdr3_aa: CASRRQGAYEQYF
v_call: TRBV28
clone_size: once
d_call: TRBD1
j_call: TRBJ2-7

cdr3_nt: TGTGCCAGCAGCACATTAGGTTCACCCCTCCACTTT
cdr3_aa: CASSTLGSPLHF
v_call: TRBV27
clone_size: .
d_call: .
j_call: TRBJ1-6

cdr3_nt: TGTGCCAGCTCAGCCCTTATGGACGGGATGAACACTGAAGCTTTCTTT
cdr3_aa: CASSALMDGMNTEAFF
v_call: TRBV18
clone_size: .
d_call: .
j_call: TRBJ1-1

cdr3_nt: TGTGCCAGCAGCTTAGCGCCAGGCAGGGGGGCGTATGGCTACACCTTC
cdr3_aa: CASSLAPGRGAYGYTF
v_call: TRBV7-2
clone_size: .
d_call: TRBD1
j_call: TRBJ1-2

cdr3_nt: TGTGCCAGCAGTGAATGGGAGGGGACAGGGGACGACTATGGCTACACCTTC
cdr3_aa: CASSEWEGTGDDYGYTF
v_call: TRBV25-1
clone_size: .
d_call: TRBD1
j_call: TRBJ1-2

cdr3_nt: TGTGCCAGCAGCCAAACACCGGGACTAGCGGGATCAGGCTCCTACGAGCAGTACTTC
cdr3_aa: CASSQTPGLAGSGSYEQYF
v_call: TRBV4-2
clone_size: once
d_call: TRBD2
j_call: TRBJ2-7

cdr3_nt: TGTGCCACCGCAACTAGCGGGAGGGTGTCCTACAATGAGCAGTTCTTC
cdr3_aa: CATATSGRVSYNEQFF
v_call: TRBV15
clone_size: .
d_call: TRBD2
j_call: TRBJ2-1

cdr3_nt: TGTGCCAGCAGCTTACGGGCAGATTATAGCAATCAGCCCCAGCATTTT
cdr3_aa: CASSLRADYSNQPQHF
v_call: TRBV7-2
clone_size: .
d_call: .
j_call: TRBJ1-5

cdr3_nt: TGTGCCAGCCACCAGTGGTCCTACGAGCAGTACTTC
cdr3_aa: CASHQWSYEQYF
v_call: TRBV6-6
clone_size: .
d_call: .
j_call: TRBJ2-7

cdr3_nt: TGTGCCAGCTCACCCCTCTCTGGGGCCAACGTCCTGACTTTC
cdr3_aa: CASSPLSGANVLTF
v_call: TRBV18
clone_size: .
d_call: .
j_call: TRBJ2-6

cdr3_nt: TGCGCCAGCAGCTTGGCGCCGGGACAGGGGTTTTACGAGCAGTACTTC
cdr3_aa: CASSLAPGQGFYEQYF
v_call: TRBV5-1
clone_size: .
d_call: TRBD1
j_call: TRBJ2-7

cdr3_nt: TGTGCCAGCAGTACTAGACAGGGTTGGTCGCGGAGACCCTCCTACAATGAGCAGTTCTTC
cdr3_aa: CASSTRQGWSRRPSYNEQFF
v_call: TRBV27
clone_size: .
d_call: TRBD1
j_call: TRBJ2-1

cdr3_nt: TGTGCCAGCAGCATAGGAGGGGACACCTACGAGCAGTACTTC
cdr3_aa: CASSIGGDTYEQYF
v_call: TRBV5-6
clone_size: .
d_call: .
j_call: TRBJ2-7

cdr3_nt: TGTGCCAGCAGCTTGGAAGCGGGAGTTGAGCAGTACTTC
cdr3_aa: CASSLEAGVEQYF
v_call: TRBV5-6
clone_size: once
d_call: TRBD2
j_call: TRBJ2-7

cdr3_nt: TGTGCCAGCAGCCAGGACAGGGGAGGTGAAAAACTGTTTTTT
cdr3_aa: CASSQDRGGEKLFF
v_call: TRBV4-2
clone_size: .
d_call: TRBD1
j_call: TRBJ1-4

cdr3_nt: TGTGCCAGCAGCGAAGTGGGGGGCCGCCCGGGGGAGCAGTTCTTC
cdr3_aa: CASSEVGGRPGEQFF
v_call: TRBV14
clone_size: .
d_call: .
j_call: TRBJ2-1

cdr3_nt: TGTGCCAGCAGCCAGATCCTCTTGGCTGGGAATGTCTTCGTGAATGAGCAGTTCTTC
cdr3_aa: CASSQILLAGNVFVNEQFF
v_call: TRBV7-9
clone_size: .
d_call: .
j_call: TRBJ2-1

cdr3_nt: TGTGCCAGCAGTGACTCTAGCGGGAGCAACGAGCAGTACTTC
cdr3_aa: CASSDSSGSNEQYF
v_call: TRBV2
clone_size: .
d_call: TRBD2
j_call: TRBJ2-7

cdr3_nt: TGTGCCAGCAGTAAAGAGCGGGGCACAGATACGCAGTATTTT
cdr3_aa: CASSKERGTDTQYF
v_call: TRBV6-4
clone_size: .
d_call: .
j_call: TRBJ2-3

cdr3_nt: TGTGCCATCAGTGTAGGGGTCGGGGCAGGGTCTGGCTACACCTTC
cdr3_aa: CAISVGVGAGSGYTF
v_call: TRBV10-3
clone_size: .
d_call: .
j_call: TRBJ1-2

cdr3_nt: TGTGCCAGCAGCCCCACAGGGGGGAGTTCCTACGAGCAGTACTTC
cdr3_aa: CASSPTGGSSYEQYF
v_call: TRBV7-9
clone_size: .
d_call: TRBD1
j_call: TRBJ2-7

cdr3_nt: TGTGCCAGCAGCCGCCGGGTATCAGATACGCAGTATTTT
cdr3_aa: CASSRRVSDTQYF
v_call: TRBV9
clone_size: .
d_call: .
j_call: TRBJ2-3

cdr3_nt: TGCGCCAGCAGCCGAAGGATAGGTCAAGAGACCCAGTACTTC
cdr3_aa: CASSRRIGQETQYF
v_call: TRBV4-1
clone_size: once
d_call: .
j_call: TRBJ2-5

cdr3_nt: TGCGCCAGCAGCCACGGCGGGGGACCGCTTTTTTCACCCCTCCACTTT
cdr3_aa: CASSHGGGPLFSPLHF
v_call: TRBV4-1
clone_size: .
d_call: .
j_call: TRBJ1-6